This T cell receptor beta chain is from a study of OX40 agonist ivuxolimab in advanced cancers. Turning to the study itself: While on treatment, patients had intravenous ivuxolimab at 0.01 to 10 mg/kg every 2 weeks. A partial response was reached by three patients: one with hepatocellular carcinoma and two with cutaneous melanoma.

Some clones are missing from TCRdb's copy, which holds only in-frame ones; the method was immunoSEQ multiplex PCR. Here the sample spans some 16,000 clones, roughly 77% being singletons. About this clone: Other nucleotide sequences in the sample specify the same CDR3.

Germline V lookup: CDR1 SGDLS, CDR2 YYNGEE. Trimming pared 3 bases from V and 1 base from J, leaving 12 bases between. This CDR3 contains 15 residues. The origin of this receptor is an adult with an advanced solid tumor such as melanoma, head and neck, liver or kidney cancer. The sequencing used CD4+ or CD8+ T cells sorted from blood, collected in a trial of the OX40 agonist ivuxolimab. This chain uses TRBV9 with TRBJ2-3; D is perhaps TRBD2 (8 bases). The CDR3 bases are TGTGCCAGCAGCGCGGGGGGGACAGGCACAGATACGCAGTATTTT. Translating gives CASSAGGTGTDTQYF.